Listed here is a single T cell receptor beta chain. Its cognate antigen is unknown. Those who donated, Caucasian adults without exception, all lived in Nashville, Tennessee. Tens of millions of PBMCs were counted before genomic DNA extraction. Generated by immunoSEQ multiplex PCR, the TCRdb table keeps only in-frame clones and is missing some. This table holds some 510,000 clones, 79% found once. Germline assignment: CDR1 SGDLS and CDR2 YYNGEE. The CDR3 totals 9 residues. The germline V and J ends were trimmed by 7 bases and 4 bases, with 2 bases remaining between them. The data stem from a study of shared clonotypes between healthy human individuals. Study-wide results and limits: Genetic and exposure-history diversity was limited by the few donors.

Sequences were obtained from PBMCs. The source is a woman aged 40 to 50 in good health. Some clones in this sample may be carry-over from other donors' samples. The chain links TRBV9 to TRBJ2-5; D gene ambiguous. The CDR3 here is CASGETQYF. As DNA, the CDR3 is TGTGCCAGCGGAGAGACCCAGTACTTC.